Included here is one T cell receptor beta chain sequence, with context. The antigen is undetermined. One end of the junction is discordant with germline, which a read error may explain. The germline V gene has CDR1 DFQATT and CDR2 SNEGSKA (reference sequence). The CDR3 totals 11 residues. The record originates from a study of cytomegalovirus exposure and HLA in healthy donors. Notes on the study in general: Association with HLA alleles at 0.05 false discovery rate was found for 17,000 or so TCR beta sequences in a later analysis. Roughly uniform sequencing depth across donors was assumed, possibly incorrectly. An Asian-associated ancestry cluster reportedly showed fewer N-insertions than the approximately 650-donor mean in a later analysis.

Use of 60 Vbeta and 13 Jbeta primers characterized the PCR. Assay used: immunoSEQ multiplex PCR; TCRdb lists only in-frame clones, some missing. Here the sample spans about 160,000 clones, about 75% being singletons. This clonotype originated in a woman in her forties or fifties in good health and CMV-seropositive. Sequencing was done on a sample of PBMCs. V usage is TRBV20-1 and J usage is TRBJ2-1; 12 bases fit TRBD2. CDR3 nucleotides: TGCAGTGCTCGCACGACTAGCGGGGGCCTCTTC. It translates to CSARTTSGGLF.